Listed here are 4 T cell receptor beta chains from one sample, sequenced in a study of shared clonotypes between healthy human individuals (dated by TCRdb to 2020 to 2021). The library was produced with the immunoSEQ multiplex PCR assay. Entries here come from immuneACCESS through TCRdb and include only in-frame sequences with V and J called. Some clones fail to appear in such tables; in the studies checked, an unresolved V gene covers under half of the shortfall, and the cause of the remainder is unknown. Here the sample has roughly 2.4 million clones; around 95% occur a single time. Roughly 0.13% of the sample is taken by the ten largest. Sample: naive CD4+ T cells sorted from blood. The sample's cell subset or site label, in plain terms: CD45RA+ positively selected. These receptors all stem from a man younger than 35 in good health.

J is TRBJ2-2 and V is TRBV5-1; maybe TRBD2 (6 bases). CDR1 is SGHRS and CDR2 is YFSETQ in the germline V gene. This CDR3 contains 16 residues. The V and J ends lost 1 base and 4 bases respectively, with 14 bases between them. The CDR3 protein is CASSLHGGEGTGELFF. In DNA form, the CDR3 reads TGCGCCAGCAGCTTGCACGGGGGAGAAGGCACCGGGGAGCTGTTTTTT. The full variable domain, with the rest looked up from reference TRBV5-1 and TRBJ2-2, is KAGVTQTPRYLIKTRGQQVTLSCSPISGHRSVSWYQQTPGQGLQFLFEYFSETQRNKGNFPGRFSGRQFSNSRSEMNVSTLELGDSALYLCASSLHGGEGTGELFFGEGSRLTVL.

This chain's CDR3 is CASSLGGRGIAYEQYF. In DNA, the CDR3 is TGTGCCAGCAGCCTGGGCGGAAGGGGGATTGCCTACGAGCAGTACTTC. The chain uses TRBV5-4 and TRBJ2-7; perhaps TRBD1 as D (6 bases). From germline, CDR1 is SGHNT and CDR2 YYREEE (reference sequence). Trimming took off 4 bases at V and 2 bases at J, with 19 bases between the two ends. The CDR3 length is 16 residues.

Turning to this clone: Other DNA sequences in the sample encode the same CDR3. The chain has TRBV5-1 and TRBJ2-3; 10 nucleotides align to TRBD2. The V segment lost 5 bases and the J segment 6 bases; nucleotides outside the gene matches: 6. There are 14 residues in the CDR3. Germline V CDR1 and CDR2: SGHRS, YFSETQ. The CDR3 DNA is TGCGCCAGCAGTCCTCTAGCGGGGGTGGATACGCAGTATTTT. Translating it yields CASSPLAGVDTQYF.

The chain joins TRBV7-3 to TRBJ1-5, with D maybe TRBD1 (6 bases). The V gene's germline CDR1 is SGHTA and CDR2 FQGTGA. The CDR3 has 18 residues. Trimming removed 4 bases at V and 0 bases at J, with 19 bases between. CDR3 residues: CASSSLRMGAGSNQPQHF. CDR3 nucleotides: TGTGCCAGCAGCTCCCTGAGGATGGGGGCTGGTAGCAATCAGCCCCAGCATTTT.